The 29 T cell receptor beta chains below come from one sample, sequenced in a study of beta chain features in type 1 diabetes. Notes on the study in general: Moderately but significantly shorter TCRB CDR3s were found in Type 1 diabetes patients in all four CD4+ subsets.

Expressed TCRB transcripts were sequenced after all isolated RNA was converted to cDNA. Profiling relied on immunoSEQ multiplex PCR, and the TCRdb table lists in-frame clones only, not all of them. This table holds 100,000 to 150,000 clones, around a sixth found once. The antigens of these receptors remain unknown. The sequencing input was central memory CD4+ T cells from blood. The receptor source for this set is a man in his late teens or twenties with type 1 diabetes.

This clone was seen more than once but under ten times. The chain combines TRBV7-2 with TRBJ2-7; 8 nucleotides agree with TRBD1. V was pared by 5 bases and J by 5 bases, with 14 bases of the junction left unmatched. The length of the CDR3 is 16 residues. The germline V gene has CDR1 SGHTA and CDR2 FQGNSA. CDR3 in amino acids: CASSVTRGRLRNEQYF. The CDR3 DNA is TGTGCCAGCAGCGTCACCAGGGGGCGCTTAAGAAACGAGCAGTACTTC.

This clone was observed a few times. This chain uses TRBV27 with TRBJ2-3, with TRBD2 identical over 13 bases. Germline trimming cut 5 bases from V and 6 bases from J; bases unmatched to any gene: 8. The CDR3 totals 16 residues. CDR1 and CDR2 from the germline V gene are MNHEY and SMNVEV (reference sequence). The CDR3 DNA reads as TGTGCCAGCAGTAGCCGGACTAGCGGGAGCATGGATACGCAGTATTTT. The encoded protein is CASSSRTSGSMDTQYF.

This clone was seen more than once but under ten times. This rearrangement joins TRBV14 to TRBJ2-1, with D perhaps matching TRBD1 (7 bases). Trimming removed 0 bases from V and 4 bases from J, with 19 bases in between. The germline V gene encodes CDR1 SGHDN and CDR2 FVKESK. CDR3 length equals 18 residues. The DNA of the CDR3 is TGTGCCAGCAGCCAAGAAGCACGTCCAGGGGGGCTTTACAATGAGCAGTTCTTC. Protein sequence: CASSQEARPGGLYNEQFF.

The sample holds a few counts of this clone. The V call is TRBV2, the J call TRBJ2-3; 9 bases are a match to TRBD1. This CDR3 comprises 14 residues. The germline V gene has CDR1 SNHLY and CDR2 FYNNEI. The V segment lost 11 bases and the J segment 1 base; nucleotides outside the gene matches: 7. CDR3 nucleotide sequence: TGTGCCGTACTTACAGGGGGCGGCACAGATACGCAGTATTTT. Translation: CAVLTGGGTDTQYF.

V is TRBV6-6 and J is TRBJ2-3; no reliable D call. V was pared by 6 bases and J by 2 bases, with 9 bases between. This CDR3 spans 13 amino acids. The V gene's germline CDR1 is MNHNY and CDR2 SVGAGI (reference sequence). The CDR3 region is CASRRLDTDTQYF. CDR3 nucleotides: TGTGCCAGCAGAAGACTCGACACAGATACGCAGTATTTT.

This clone was seen only a few times. The CDR3 protein is CASSLTRLASWSDTQYF. The CDR3 region has the DNA TGTGCCAGCAGCCTAACGCGACTAGCTTCATGGTCAGATACGCAGTATTTT. This chain uses TRBV4-2 with TRBJ2-3; 7 bases align to TRBD2. This CDR3 is built from 17 residues. Germline V gene sequence: CDR1 LGHNA, CDR2 YNFKEQ. The junction had 14 bases not matched to a gene; V was cut back by 4 bases and J by 4 bases.

A few counts support this clone. The chain employs TRBV7-2 and TRBJ2-3; 12 nucleotides match TRBD2. The ends lost 4 bases at V and 6 bases at J; junction bases unmatched: 8. CDR1 is SGHTA, CDR2 FQGNSA, per germline. The CDR3 is 16 residues long. The CDR3 coding sequence is TGTGCCAGCAGCTCTCTCGGACTAGCGGGGTCGGATACGCAGTATTTT. It codes for CASSSLGLAGSDTQYF. The full variable domain, with the rest looked up from reference TRBV7-2 and TRBJ2-3, is GAGVSQSPSNKVTEKGKDVELRCDPISGHTALYWYRQSLGQGLEFLIYFQGNSAPDKSGLPSDRFSAERTGGSVSTLTIQRTQQEDSAVYLCASSSLGLAGSDTQYFGPGTRLTVL.

This clone showed up just a few times. The CDR3 nucleotides read TGTGCCAGCAGACCGCCTTCCGGGGCCCGCTATGGCTACACCTTC. Its protein product is CASRPPSGARYGYTF. The chain couples TRBV28 to TRBJ1-2; D possibly corresponds to TRBD1 (5 bases). Looked up from germline, CDR1 is MDHEN and CDR2 is SYDVKM. This CDR3 comprises 15 residues. The V and J ends lost 6 bases and 4 bases respectively, with 18 bases between them.

The chain employs TRBV29-1 and TRBJ1-1; unclear D gene. This CDR3 spans 14 amino acids. Trimming pared 6 bases from V and 6 bases from J, leaving 20 bases between. The germline CDR1 and CDR2 sequences are SQVTM and ANQGSEA. The CDR3 DNA sequence: TGCAGCGTATCGTCGCATAGCAACGTCGCTGAAGCTTTCTTT. Amino acid sequence: CSVSSHSNVAEAFF. Looking up the rest from reference TRBV29-1 and TRBJ1-1 gives the full variable domain: SAVISQKPSRDICQRGTSLTIQCQVDSQVTMMFWYRQQPGQSLTLIATANQGSEATYESGFVIDKFPISRPNLTFSTLTVSNMSPEDSSIYLCSVSSHSNVAEAFFGQGTRLTVV.

The chain recombines TRBV7-2 with TRBJ2-1, with TRBD2 matching 12 bases. The ends lost 3 bases at V and 6 bases at J; junction bases unmatched: 6. From germline, CDR1 is SGHTA and CDR2 FQGNSA. The CDR3 is 16 amino acids. CDR3 DNA: TGTGCCAGCAGCTTCCCAGGACTAGCGGGGTCCAATGAGCAGTTCTTC. Translated, it gives CASSFPGLAGSNEQFF.

V and J are TRBV28 and TRBJ2-3; 8 bases are shared with TRBD1. This CDR3 is 13 amino acids long. The junction had 5 bases not matched to a gene; V was cut back by 6 bases and J by 6 bases. Germline V CDR1 and CDR2: MDHEN, SYDVKM. CDR3 protein: CASRGQGPDTQYF. CDR3 DNA: TGTGCCAGCAGAGGACAGGGCCCCGATACGCAGTATTTT.

This chain joins TRBV6-5 and TRBJ2-1, with 12 bases that match TRBD2. CDR1 and CDR2 (germline): MNHEY, SVGAGI. The V and J ends lost 5 bases and 7 bases, in that order; junction bases with no gene match: 6. This CDR3 comprises 15 residues. For the CDR3, the DNA is TGTGCCAGCAGTACCCGGACTAGCGGGACGAATGAGCAGTTCTTC. It yields the protein CASSTRTSGTNEQFF.

The CDR3 here is CASSSGQIYEQYF. As DNA, the CDR3 is TGTGCCAGCAGCTCAGGACAAATATACGAGCAGTACTTC. V gene TRBV7-9 combines with J gene TRBJ2-7; possible D gene TRBD1, 5 bases. Between the trimmed V and J ends, which lost 4 bases and 4 bases, there was a span of 11 bases. The CDR3 consists of 13 residues. The V gene's germline CDR1 is SEHNR and CDR2 FQNEAQ (reference sequence).

This clone was found a few times. The rearrangement links TRBV29-1 to TRBJ2-1; perhaps TRBD2 as D (6 bases). CDR1 SQVTM and CDR2 ANQGSEA come from the germline V gene. The CDR3 spans 15 residues. V was pared by 3 bases and J by 1 base, with 13 bases between. CDR3 in amino acids: CSVEGQEGSYNEQFF. The CDR3 DNA sequence: TGCAGCGTTGAGGGGCAGGAGGGGTCCTACAATGAGCAGTTCTTC.

V and J are TRBV4-1 and TRBJ2-7, with 7 bases that match TRBD2. Trimming at V came to 0 bases and at J to 3 bases, leaving 8 bases not matched to a gene. CDR3 length: 16 residues. From germline, CDR1 is MGHRA and CDR2 YSYEKL. The CDR3 reads CASSQDQLAGLYEQYF. The CDR3 DNA follows: TGCGCCAGCAGCCAAGATCAGTTAGCGGGTCTCTACGAGCAGTACTTC.

This clone was seen a handful of times. This chain uses TRBV10-3 with TRBJ2-1; TRBD2 agrees at 8 bases. The V gene's germline CDR1 is ENHRY and CDR2 SYGVKD. J was trimmed by 0 bases and V by 4 bases; bases with no gene match: 5. The CDR3 length is 16 residues. In DNA form, the CDR3 reads TGTGCCATCAGTGGGGATAGCGGGATCTCCTACAATGAGCAGTTCTTC. It specifies CAISGDSGISYNEQFF.

This clone was seen a few times. The chain recombines TRBV28 with TRBJ1-2; D not resolved. Germline CDR1 reads MDHEN; CDR2 reads SYDVKM. V lost 6 bases to trimming and J lost 7 bases, with 9 bases between them. This CDR3 comprises 11 residues. DNA of the CDR3: TGTGCCAGCAGCTCCGGCCCTGGCTACACCTTC. Its protein product is CASSSGPGYTF.

This chain connects TRBV4-3 to TRBJ1-1; the D is unclear. Trimming stripped 6 bases from V and 2 bases from J, with 10 bases between. Germline CDR1 and CDR2: LGHNA and YSLEER. CDR3 size: 13 residues. CDR3 sequence reads: CASRTRANTEAFF. The CDR3 coding sequence is TGCGCCAGCAGGACTAGGGCCAACACTGAAGCTTTCTTT.

This clone was seen only a few times. In the same sample, other DNA sequences code for this CDR3. The chain links TRBV5-4 to TRBJ2-5; the D is unclear. The CDR3 consists of 14 residues. The V end lost 0 bases, the J end lost 2 bases, and 8 bases lay between the germline ends. CDR1 is SGHNT, CDR2 YYREEE, per germline (reference sequence). The CDR3 is CASSLAGSQETQYF. The CDR3 region has the DNA TGTGCCAGCAGCTTGGCAGGCAGTCAAGAGACCCAGTACTTC.

The V and J genes are TRBV5-1 and TRBJ2-7; D unclear. Per the germline V gene, CDR1 is SGHRS and CDR2 is YFSETQ. Trimming shortened V by 0 bases and J by 7 bases, and 11 bases separated the two germline ends. The CDR3 runs to 13 residues. Here the CDR3 reads CASSLGLAREQYF. The CDR3 region has the DNA TGCGCCAGCAGCTTGGGCTTGGCGAGGGAGCAGTACTTC.

The chain links TRBV2 to TRBJ2-5, with TRBD2 matching over 8 bases. V gave up 2 bases and J gave up 1 base; unmatched junction bases: 12. The CDR3 has 18 residues. Germline V gene sequence: CDR1 SNHLY, CDR2 FYNNEI. CDR3 in amino acids: CASSEFSRTGGRQETQYF. For the CDR3, the DNA is TGTGCCAGCAGTGAATTCAGTAGGACGGGGGGGCGCCAAGAGACCCAGTACTTC.

The chain is built from TRBV2 and TRBJ2-1; 9 bases agree with TRBD1. The CDR3 runs 14 residues. Germline lookup yields CDR1 SNHLY and CDR2 FYNNEI. V shed 1 base, J shed 9 bases, and the junction held 4 bases outside the gene matches. CDR3 sequence reads: CASSEEGQGGEQFF. The CDR3 region has the DNA TGTGCCAGCAGTGAAGAGGGACAGGGAGGTGAGCAGTTCTTC.

The genes are TRBV28 and TRBJ2-3; D gene unclear. CDR1 is MDHEN, CDR2 SYDVKM, per germline. V was cut by 3 bases and J by 2 bases, with 12 bases left in between. There are 15 residues in the CDR3. In DNA form, the CDR3 reads TGTGCCAGCAGTTTGAGGATGGGCGCCACAGATACGCAGTATTTT. Protein: CASSLRMGATDTQYF. Full variable domain (rest looked up from reference TRBV28 and TRBJ2-3): DVKVTQSSRYLVKRTGEKVFLECVQDMDHENMFWYRQDPGLGLRLIYFSYDVKMKEKGDIPEGYSVSREKKERFSLILESASTNQTSMYLCASSLRMGATDTQYFGPGTRLTVL.

The chain recombines TRBV6-5 with TRBJ2-7; tentatively, D is TRBD1 or TRBD2 (7 bases each). The V end was cut by 8 bases, the J end by 6 bases, with 14 bases between. The V gene's germline CDR1 is MNHEY and CDR2 SVGAGI. The CDR3 has 12 amino acids. CDR3 region: CASSQGGPEQYF. CDR3 sequence (DNA): TGTGCCAGCTCCCAGGGGGGGCCCGAGCAGTACTTC.

In this sample, this clone turned up a few times. The rearrangement joins TRBV28 to TRBJ2-1; tentative D call: TRBD2 (5 bases). The CDR3 covers 16 residues. Germline V gene sequence: CDR1 MDHEN, CDR2 SYDVKM. The V gene lost 6 bases and the J gene lost 6 bases, with 21 bases spanning the gap. The CDR3 loop is CASRHLGSGITNEQFF. In DNA, the CDR3 is TGTGCCAGCAGACACTTAGGGTCGGGAATCACCAATGAGCAGTTCTTC.

In this sample, this clone turned up a few times. CDR3 nucleotide sequence: TGTGCCAGCAGCCCCCGAGAGGAGATTTGGAACACTGAAGCTTTCTTT. Translation gives CASSPREEIWNTEAFF. The rearrangement joins TRBV7-9 to TRBJ1-1; D is unresolved. CDR1 and CDR2 (germline): SEHNR, FQNEAQ (reference sequence). V gave up 5 bases and J gave up 1 base, with 17 bases separating them. The CDR3 runs 16 residues.

This clone was counted a few times. V is TRBV5-6 and J is TRBJ1-3, with unresolved D. The germline gives CDR1 SGHDT, CDR2 YYEEEE. Trimming left V 4 bases short and J 4 bases short, with 12 bases between. CDR3 size: 14 residues. For the CDR3, the DNA is TGTGCCAGCAGCAAGTGGACCGCCGGAAACACCATATATTTT. Its protein product is CASSKWTAGNTIYF.

Only a few counts were recorded for this clone. The V call is TRBV9, the J call TRBJ1-1; 10 bases align to TRBD1. Per the germline V gene, CDR1 is SGDLS and CDR2 is YYNGEE. Trimming took 3 bases from V and 4 from J; bases not matched to a gene: 6. There are 15 residues in the CDR3. The CDR3 loop reads CASSETGTGVTEAFF. CDR3 sequence (DNA): TGTGCCAGCAGCGAAACTGGGACAGGGGTCACTGAAGCTTTCTTT.

This clone was observed many times. This rearrangement joins TRBV6-6 to TRBJ2-7; the match to TRBD2 covers 8 bases. CDR1 is MNHNY, CDR2 SVGAGI, per germline (reference sequence). After removal of 8 bases from V and 3 bases from J, the junction contained 6 bases not matched to a gene. CDR3 length: 13 residues. CDR3 loop: CASWEGTSYEQYF. For the CDR3, the DNA is TGTGCCAGCTGGGAGGGGACTAGCTACGAGCAGTACTTC.